The entry below describes one TCR beta chain. Its antigen is as yet unknown. Losses at the gene ends were 4 bases for V and 1 base for J; bases not matched to a gene: 6. The V gene's germline CDR1 is SGHNT and CDR2 YYREEE (reference sequence). The CDR3 covers 16 residues. This specimen belongs to a study of OX40 agonist ivuxolimab in advanced cancers. Study-wide results and limits: Researchers report that CD8+ T cells had, on average, more expanded clones than CD4+. Compared with others, partial responders at 0.1-3.0 mg/kg displayed clonal expansion among the lowest.

Repertoires were generated with immunoSEQ multiplex PCR, while TCRdb's copy carries only in-frame clones and drops some. The sample includes about 99,000 clones, about 96% of them seen just once. The chain combines TRBV5-4 with TRBJ2-3; the match to TRBD2 covers 10 bases. Material: CD4+ or CD8+ T cells sorted from blood, obtained in a trial of the OX40 agonist ivuxolimab. The TCR sequence derives from an adult with an advanced solid tumor such as melanoma, head and neck, liver or kidney cancer. CDR3: CASSTVLAGGTDTQYF. The CDR3 nucleotides read TGTGCCAGCAGCACGGTTCTAGCGGGAGGCACAGATACGCAGTATTTT.